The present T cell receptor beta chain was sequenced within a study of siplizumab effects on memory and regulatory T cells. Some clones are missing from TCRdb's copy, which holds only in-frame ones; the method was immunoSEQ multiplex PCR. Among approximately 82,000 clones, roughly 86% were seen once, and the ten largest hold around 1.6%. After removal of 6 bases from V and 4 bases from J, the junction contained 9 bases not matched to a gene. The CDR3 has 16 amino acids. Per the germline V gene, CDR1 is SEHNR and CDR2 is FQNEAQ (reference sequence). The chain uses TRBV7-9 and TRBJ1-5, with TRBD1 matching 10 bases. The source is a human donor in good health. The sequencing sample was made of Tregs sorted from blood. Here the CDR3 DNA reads TGTGCCAGCAGGGACTCGCGACAGGGGGCGAATCAGCCCCAGCATTTT. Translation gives CASRDSRQGANQPQHF.